A selection of T cell receptor beta chains follows, all from one sample in a study of T cell repertoires in ileal Crohn's disease. Produced via immunoSEQ multiplex PCR; TCRdb's table is partial and in-frame only. The sample contains around 5,300 clones, approximately 87% of which appear only once. Sequencing was performed on CD4+ T cells from ileum. The source of these receptors is an adult with Crohn's disease. Some clones in this sample may be carry-over from other donors' samples. Each CDR3 is given with its conserved first and last residue. The D gene is left open where the match is weak. Clone size appears in some rows only: once, few, many, or a class for an expanded clone.

D	size	V	J	CDR3	DNA
TRBD2	NA	TRBV7-9	TRBJ2-7	CASSSGLAGVSEQYF	TGTGCCAGCAGCTCGGGACTAGCGGGAGTAAGCGAGCAGTACTTC
TRBD2	once	TRBV5-1	TRBJ2-3	CASSLAPGGMSSDTQYF	TGCGCCAGCAGCTTGGCCCCGGGAGGGATGTCCTCAGATACGCAGTATTTT
NA	NA	TRBV27	TRBJ1-6	CASSSPSSYNSPLHF	TGTGCCAGCAGTTCCCCGAGCTCCTATAATTCACCCCTCCACTTT
TRBD2	once	TRBV5-4	TRBJ2-5	CASSPLTSGRAIETQYF	TGTGCCAGCAGCCCCTTAACAAGCGGGAGGGCCATAGAGACCCAGTACTTC
NA	NA	TRBV19	TRBJ2-1	CASGGYTTSSYNEQFF	TGTGCCAGTGGGGGCTACACTACCAGCTCCTACAATGAGCAGTTCTTC
TRBD1	NA	TRBV5-6	TRBJ1-5	CASSQGAVVQPQHF	TGTGCCAGCAGTCAGGGGGCGGTGGTTCAGCCCCAGCATTTT
NA	few	TRBV10-3	TRBJ1-4	CATAEATNEKLFF	TGTGCCACCGCAGAGGCAACTAATGAAAAACTGTTTTTT
TRBD2	NA	TRBV6-4	TRBJ2-1	CASSLREGPYNEQFF	TGTGCCAGCAGTCTGCGGGAGGGCCCCTACAATGAGCAGTTCTTC
NA	NA	TRBV15	TRBJ2-2	CATSRDMFSGAPTGELFF	TGTGCCACCAGCAGAGATATGTTTAGCGGAGCCCCCACCGGGGAGCTGTTTTTT
TRBD1	NA	TRBV7-2	TRBJ2-7	CASRYGTANYEQYF	TGTGCCAGCAGATACGGGACAGCTAATTACGAGCAGTACTTC
TRBD2	NA	TRBV5-6	TRBJ2-5	CAREHGLAGEGPQETQYF	TGTGCCAGAGAACATGGGCTAGCGGGAGAAGGGCCCCAAGAGACCCAGTACTTC
TRBD1	NA	TRBV5-4	TRBJ1-1	CASSFKQGAGLVRYTEAFF	TGTGCCAGCAGCTTTAAGCAGGGGGCTGGTCTGGTGCGATACACTGAAGCTTTCTTT
NA	NA	TRBV7-2	TRBJ2-3	CASSLDRGTDTQYF	TGTGCCAGCAGCTTAGACAGAGGCACAGATACGCAGTATTTT
TRBD2	NA	TRBV5-1	TRBJ2-7	CASSFGLAGTSYEQYF	TGCGCCAGCAGCTTTGGACTAGCGGGAACCTCCTACGAGCAGTACTTC
TRBD2	NA	TRBV19	TRBJ2-3	CASSIVAWASGSWTDTQYF	TGTGCCAGTAGTATAGTGGCTTGGGCTAGCGGGAGTTGGACAGATACGCAGTATTTT
TRBD1	NA	TRBV29-1	TRBJ2-1	CSVEATGGYDNEQFF	TGCAGCGTTGAAGCTACAGGGGGCTACGACAATGAGCAGTTCTTC
TRBD1	NA	TRBV28	TRBJ1-2	CASSPWTGNYGYTF	TGTGCCAGCAGTCCGTGGACAGGGAACTATGGCTACACCTTC
TRBD2	NA	TRBV28	TRBJ2-7	CASSDGLAGDYEQYF	TGTGCCAGCAGCGACGGACTAGCGGGAGACTACGAGCAGTACTTC
TRBD1	NA	TRBV6-1	TRBJ1-5	CASSEMGQGAQPQHF	TGTGCCAGCAGTGAAATGGGACAGGGCGCTCAGCCCCAGCATTTT
TRBD2	NA	TRBV19	TRBJ2-7	CASSIVGSSGSNEQYF	TGTGCCAGTAGTATAGTAGGGTCTAGCGGGAGCAACGAGCAGTACTTC
NA	NA	TRBV28	TRBJ1-1	CATLGGVTEAFF	TGTGCCACCCTCGGCGGGGTTACTGAAGCTTTCTTT
TRBD2	NA	TRBV11-2	TRBJ2-7	CASSFQLAGDGGEEQYF	TGTGCCAGCAGCTTCCAGCTAGCGGGAGATGGTGGGGAAGAGCAGTACTTC
NA	NA	TRBV5-1	TRBJ1-1	CASSRGLNTEAFF	TGCGCCAGCAGCCGAGGGTTGAACACTGAAGCTTTCTTT
NA	NA	TRBV25-1	TRBJ2-5	CASSDPRRGGTQYF	TGTGCCAGCAGTGATCCCCGCAGGGGCGGAACCCAGTACTTC
TRBD2	NA	TRBV11-3	TRBJ2-3	CASSSVHQRETSTDTQYF	TGTGCCAGCAGCTCCGTACACCAGCGGGAGACTAGCACAGATACGCAGTATTTT
NA	NA	TRBV2	TRBJ1-1	CASSEADRSFNTEAFF	TGTGCCAGCAGTGAAGCAGACAGGAGTTTCAACACTGAAGCTTTCTTT
NA	once	TRBV7-3	TRBJ2-2	CASSFDTGELFF	TGTGCCAGCAGCTTCGACACCGGGGAGCTGTTTTTT
TRBD1	NA	TRBV5-5	TRBJ1-1	CASSTRQGRAEAFF	TGTGCCAGCAGCACGAGACAGGGTCGAGCTGAAGCTTTCTTT
TRBD2	NA	TRBV11-3	TRBJ2-1	CASSFSGRHNEQFF	TGTGCCAGCAGCTTTAGCGGGAGACACAATGAGCAGTTCTTC
TRBD2	NA	TRBV6-6	TRBJ2-7	CASSPIRLAGGYEQYF	TGTGCCAGCAGTCCGATCCGACTAGCGGGAGGGTACGAGCAGTACTTC
TRBD1	NA	TRBV7-2	TRBJ2-7	CASSAGTGGTEQYF	TGTGCCAGCAGCGCCGGGACAGGGGGAACTGAGCAGTACTTC
NA	once	TRBV29-1	TRBJ2-1	CSVETRTGLFINEQFF	TGCAGCGTTGAGACGCGGACGGGACTCTTCATCAATGAGCAGTTCTTC
TRBD1	NA	TRBV29-1	TRBJ2-5	CSVRAGTGGETQYF	TGCAGCGTCCGGGCCGGGACAGGGGGGGAGACCCAGTACTTC
NA	NA	TRBV5-1	TRBJ1-1	CASNRGLNTEAFF	TGCGCCAGCAATAGGGGTCTGAACACTGAAGCTTTCTTT
NA	once	TRBV30	TRBJ2-2	CAWSPGTTGELFF	TGTGCCTGGAGTCCGGGGACAACCGGGGAGCTGTTTTTT
NA	NA	TRBV19	TRBJ2-2	CASSIGRGVGLSTGELFF	TGTGCCAGTAGTATAGGGCGGGGTGTCGGTCTCTCGACCGGGGAGCTGTTTTTT
TRBD1	NA	TRBV11-3	TRBJ2-1	CASIKTGGSDNEQFF	TGTGCCAGCATCAAGACAGGGGGGAGTGACAATGAGCAGTTCTTC
TRBD1	NA	TRBV10-3	TRBJ2-7	CAIRDRVGPTPYEQYF	TGTGCCATCAGGGACAGGGTTGGACCGACCCCCTACGAGCAGTACTTC
TRBD1	NA	TRBV6-6	TRBJ2-2	CASSYRQGGELFF	TGTGCCAGCAGTTACCGACAGGGGGGGGAGCTGTTTTTT